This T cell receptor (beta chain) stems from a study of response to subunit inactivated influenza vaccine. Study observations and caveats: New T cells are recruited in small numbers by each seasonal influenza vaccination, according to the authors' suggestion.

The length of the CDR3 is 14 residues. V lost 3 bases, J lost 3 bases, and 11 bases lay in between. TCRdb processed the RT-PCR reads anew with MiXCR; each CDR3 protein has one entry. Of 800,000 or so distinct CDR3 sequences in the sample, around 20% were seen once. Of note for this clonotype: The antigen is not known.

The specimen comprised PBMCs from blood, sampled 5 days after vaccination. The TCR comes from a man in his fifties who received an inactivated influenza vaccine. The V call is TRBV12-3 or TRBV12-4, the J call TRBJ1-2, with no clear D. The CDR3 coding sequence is TGTGCCAGCAGTTTGGGGAGAGCAGACTATGGCTACACCTTC. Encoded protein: CASSLGRADYGYTF.